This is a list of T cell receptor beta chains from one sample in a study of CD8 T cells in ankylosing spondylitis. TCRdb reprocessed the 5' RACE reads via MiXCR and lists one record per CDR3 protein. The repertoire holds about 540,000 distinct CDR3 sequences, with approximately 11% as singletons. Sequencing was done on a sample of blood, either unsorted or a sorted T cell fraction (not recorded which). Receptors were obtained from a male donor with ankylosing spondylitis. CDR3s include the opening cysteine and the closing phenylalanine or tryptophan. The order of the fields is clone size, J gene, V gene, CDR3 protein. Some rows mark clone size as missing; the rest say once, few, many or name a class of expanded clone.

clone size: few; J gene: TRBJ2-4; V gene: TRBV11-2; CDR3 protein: CASSPRLARGIQYF
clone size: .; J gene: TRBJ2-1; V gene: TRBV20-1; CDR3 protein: CSALGTSAYNEQFF
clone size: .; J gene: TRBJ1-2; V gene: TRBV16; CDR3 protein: CASSQSRQGERGYTF
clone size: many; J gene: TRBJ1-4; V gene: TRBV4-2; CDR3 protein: CASSQETSTNEKLFF
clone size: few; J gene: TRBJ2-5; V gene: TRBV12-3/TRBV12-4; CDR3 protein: CASIGAGETQYF
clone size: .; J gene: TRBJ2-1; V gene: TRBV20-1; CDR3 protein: CSTPQVSHNEQFF
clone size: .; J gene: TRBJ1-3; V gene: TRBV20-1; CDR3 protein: CSARAQGLWSGNTIYF
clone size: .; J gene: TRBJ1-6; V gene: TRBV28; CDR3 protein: CASSPSTGSDSPLHF
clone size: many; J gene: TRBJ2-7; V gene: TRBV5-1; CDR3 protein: CASSLEGPQYEQYF
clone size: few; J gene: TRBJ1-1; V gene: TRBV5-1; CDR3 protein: CASSTTGGTEAFF
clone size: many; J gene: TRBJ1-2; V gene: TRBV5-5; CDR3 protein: CASSRTGDRNYGYTF
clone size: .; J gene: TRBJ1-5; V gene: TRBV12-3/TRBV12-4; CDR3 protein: CASNPSRGVGPQHF
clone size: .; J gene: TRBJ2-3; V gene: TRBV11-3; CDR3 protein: CASSLGGLTQYF
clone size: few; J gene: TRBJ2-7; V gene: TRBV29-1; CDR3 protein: CSGQDRVTYEQYF
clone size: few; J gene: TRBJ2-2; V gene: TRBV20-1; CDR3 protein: CSARRGSGTGELFF
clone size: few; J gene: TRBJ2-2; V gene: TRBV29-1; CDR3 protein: CSGFGVGELFF
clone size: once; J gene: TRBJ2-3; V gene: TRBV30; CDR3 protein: CAWSVQGTDTQYF
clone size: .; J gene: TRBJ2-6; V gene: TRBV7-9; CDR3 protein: CASSFGGGSGANVLTF
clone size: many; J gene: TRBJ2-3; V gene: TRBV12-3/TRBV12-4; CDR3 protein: CASSPGTSRVRPDTQYF
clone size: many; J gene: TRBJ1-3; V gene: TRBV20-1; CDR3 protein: CSVRGNFGNTIYF
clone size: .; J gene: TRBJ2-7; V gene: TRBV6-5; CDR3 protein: CASSYSRTSYEQYF
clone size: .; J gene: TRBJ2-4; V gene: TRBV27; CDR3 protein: CASSSGLGNIQYF
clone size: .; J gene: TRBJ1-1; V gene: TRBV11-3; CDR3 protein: CASSFSRGSTEAFF
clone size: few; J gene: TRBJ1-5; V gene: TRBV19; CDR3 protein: CASSGHRTTLGSQPQHF
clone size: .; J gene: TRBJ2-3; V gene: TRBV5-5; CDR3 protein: CASSRGTPSTDTQYF
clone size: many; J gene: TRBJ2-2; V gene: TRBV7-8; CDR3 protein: CASSFEPSAGDTGELFF
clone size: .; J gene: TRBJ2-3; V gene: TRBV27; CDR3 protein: CASSPVAPSTDTQYF
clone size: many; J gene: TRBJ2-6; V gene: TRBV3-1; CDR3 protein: CASSQDRLKGQGSGANVLTF
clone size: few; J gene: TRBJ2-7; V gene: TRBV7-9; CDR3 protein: CASSLGATGGSYEQYF
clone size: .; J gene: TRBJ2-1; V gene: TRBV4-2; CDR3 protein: CASSQILAGAYNEQFF
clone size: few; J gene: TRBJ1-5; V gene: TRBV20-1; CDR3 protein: CSASPRGGGNQPQHF
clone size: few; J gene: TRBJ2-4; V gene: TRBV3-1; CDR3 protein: CASSQAGGVKNIQYF
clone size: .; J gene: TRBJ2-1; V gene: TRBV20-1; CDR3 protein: CSAEGSYNEQFF
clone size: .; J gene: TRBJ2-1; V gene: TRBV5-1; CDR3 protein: CASSYTGTSDHNEQFF
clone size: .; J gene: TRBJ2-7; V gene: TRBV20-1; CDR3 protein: CSVFSREGRYEQYF
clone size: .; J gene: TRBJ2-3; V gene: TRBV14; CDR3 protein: CASSQDGRGTDTQYF
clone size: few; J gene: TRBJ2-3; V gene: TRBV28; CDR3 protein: CASSFQKTTQYF
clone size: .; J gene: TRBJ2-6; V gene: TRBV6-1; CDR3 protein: CASSPRSRPSGANVLTF
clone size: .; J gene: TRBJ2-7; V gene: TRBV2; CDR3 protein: CASRNGGLNF
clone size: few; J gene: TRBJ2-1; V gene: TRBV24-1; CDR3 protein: CATSDTEYGYNEQFF
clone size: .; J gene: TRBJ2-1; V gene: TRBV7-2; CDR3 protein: CASSFVKANEQFF
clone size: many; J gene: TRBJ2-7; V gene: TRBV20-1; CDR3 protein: CSASGRGPLLVPGYEQYF
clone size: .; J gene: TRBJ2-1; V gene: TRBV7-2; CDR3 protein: CASRQTGWNEQFF
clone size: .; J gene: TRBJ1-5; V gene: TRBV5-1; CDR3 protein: CASSFWGDSNQPQHF
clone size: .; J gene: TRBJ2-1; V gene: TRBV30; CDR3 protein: CAWSVGTGAYNEQFF
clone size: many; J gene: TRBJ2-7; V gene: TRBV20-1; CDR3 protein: CSAIPLGEIEQYF
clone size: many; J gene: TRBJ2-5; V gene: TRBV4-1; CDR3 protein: CASSQGWDIKETQYF
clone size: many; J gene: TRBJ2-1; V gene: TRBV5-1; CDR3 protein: CASSLGYGAGSSYNEQFF
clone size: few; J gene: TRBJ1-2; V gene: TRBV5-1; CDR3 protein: CASSPGVQDYGYTF
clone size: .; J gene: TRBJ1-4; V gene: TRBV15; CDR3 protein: CATSGGGREKLFF
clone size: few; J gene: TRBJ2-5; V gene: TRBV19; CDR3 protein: CASTPGGTLRTQYF
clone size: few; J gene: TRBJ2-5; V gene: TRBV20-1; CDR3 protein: CSARARTETQYF
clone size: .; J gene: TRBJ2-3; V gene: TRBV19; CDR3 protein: CASSLAGVVDTQYF
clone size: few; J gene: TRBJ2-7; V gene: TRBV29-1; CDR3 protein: CSVETSGPYEQYF
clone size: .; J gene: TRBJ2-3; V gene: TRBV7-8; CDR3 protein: CASSFTPTSGAVGGTDTQYF
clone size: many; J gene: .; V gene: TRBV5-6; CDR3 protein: CASSLSGTQYF
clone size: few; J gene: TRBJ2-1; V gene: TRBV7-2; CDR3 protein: CASSPRDSRLLFF
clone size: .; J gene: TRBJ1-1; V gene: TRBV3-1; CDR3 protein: CASGQGRKGIEAFF
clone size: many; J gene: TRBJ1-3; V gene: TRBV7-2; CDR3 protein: CASSTAGNTIYF